This T cell receptor beta chain was identified in a study of response to subunit inactivated influenza vaccine. Study observations and caveats: The authors suggested that every seasonal influenza vaccination recruits few new T cells.

Via MiXCR, TCRdb re-called the RT-PCR reads, giving one row per CDR3 protein. This table holds 500,000 to 600,000 distinct CDR3 sequences, over 10% found once. For this clonotype: The antigen remains undetermined.

Germline CDR1 MNHEY, CDR2 SMNVEV (reference sequence). The CDR3 spans 15 residues. V shed 4 bases and J 3 bases; nucleotides not matched to a gene: 5. The sample in question was PBMCs from blood, obtained about 6 weeks after vaccination. This chain uses TRBV27 with TRBJ2-3; 9 bases are a match to TRBD1. This receptor was obtained from a man between 50 and 59 years old who received an inactivated influenza vaccine. CDR3 nucleotide sequence: TGTGCCAGCAGTTCCCGGGACAGGGCAACAGATACGCAGTATTTT. As protein: CASSSRDRATDTQYF.